One and the same sample provided the 22 T cell receptor beta chains below, sequenced in a study of blood T cells in healthy people across ages. A sample-barcoded 5' primer and a J-beta primer mix were used in a second PCR of about 6 to 11 cycles. A single record per CDR3 protein comes from TCRdb applying MiXCR to the 5' RACE reads. The data hold 1,500,000 or so distinct CDR3 sequences, with approximately 59% observed a single time. Source material: blood. These receptors were obtained from a man younger than 35 in good health.

The J gene is TRBJ2-1, the V gene TRBV20-1, with TRBD2 identical over 13 bases. Germline CDR1 reads DFQATT; CDR2 reads SNEGSKA (reference sequence). V lost 5 bases and J lost 8; bases outside the gene matches: 6. The CDR3 consists of 14 residues. The CDR3 nucleotides are TGCAGTGCTCCGACTAGCGGGAGGTCATATGAGCAGTTCTTC. Residues: CSAPTSGRSYEQFF.

This chain uses TRBV20-1 with TRBJ2-5; 8 positions agree with TRBD2. CDR3 size: 14 residues. Per the germline V gene, CDR1 is DFQATT and CDR2 is SNEGSKA (reference sequence). V lost 2 bases and J lost 11; bases outside the gene matches: 13. DNA for the CDR3: TGCAGTGCTAGACGGAGCGGGAGTAAGAATGAGCAGTACTTC. As protein: CSARRSGSKNEQYF.

This clonotype was counted a few times. The chain joins TRBV4-1 to TRBJ2-4; D ambiguous. The CDR3 runs to 12 residues. Deletions cut 4 bases from V and 10 bases from J, with 11 bases between. Germline CDR1 MGHRA, CDR2 YSYEKL. Written as DNA, the CDR3 is TGCGCCAGCAGCCCTTATAACTCTATTCAGTACTTC. Amino acid sequence: CASSPYNSIQYF.

This chain joins TRBV9 and TRBJ2-6; no clear D gene. The CDR3 consists of 14 residues. Trimming pared 6 bases from V and 5 bases from J, leaving 12 bases between. Per the germline V gene, CDR1 is SGDLS and CDR2 is YYNGEE. This chain's CDR3 is CASTVGERANVLTF. In DNA, the CDR3 is TGTGCCAGCACCGTTGGCGAGAGGGCCAACGTCCTGACTTTC.

This chain joins TRBV27 and TRBJ2-7; 10 bases fit TRBD2. The V segment lost 8 bases and the J segment 4 bases; nucleotides outside the gene matches: 8. This CDR3 region has 14 residues. CDR1 and CDR2 (germline): MNHEY, SMNVEV (reference sequence). The CDR3 nucleotides read TGTGCCAGCTCGGCTAGCGGGAGTATTTACGAGCAGTACTTC. Its translation: CASSASGSIYEQYF.

The chain employs TRBV28 and TRBJ2-1; TRBD2 matches at 7 bases. Germline CDR1 reads MDHEN; CDR2 reads SYDVKM. Trimming at V came to 5 bases and at J to 1 base, leaving 8 bases not matched to a gene. This CDR3 comprises 16 residues. The CDR3 is CASSQEAGSSYNEQFF. The CDR3 nucleotides are TGTGCCAGCAGTCAAGAAGCGGGGTCTTCCTACAATGAGCAGTTCTTC.

This chain links TRBV6-2 or TRBV6-3 with TRBJ2-3; D possibly corresponds to TRBD2 (6 bases). The germline gives CDR1 MNHEY, CDR2 SVGEGT. This CDR3 is 18 amino acids long. Trimming took off 2 bases at V and 0 bases at J, with 18 bases between the two ends. The chain's CDR3 is CASSYPAGSPPSTDTQYF. DNA of the CDR3: TGTGCCAGCAGTTACCCTGCGGGGTCCCCACCAAGCACAGATACGCAGTATTTT.

This chain links TRBV11-1 with TRBJ1-2; 7 bases fit TRBD1. The trim removed 5 bases at V and 7 bases at J, leaving 7 bases unmatched. Germline V gene data show CDR1 as SGHAT and CDR2 as FQDESV (reference sequence). The CDR3 runs to 13 residues. CDR3 sequence reads: CASSQQGRSGYTF. In DNA form, the CDR3 reads TGTGCCAGCAGCCAACAGGGGAGAAGTGGCTACACCTTC.

This chain uses TRBV28 with TRBJ2-1; D is possibly TRBD1 (5 bases). With 5 bases removed from V and 7 bases from J, the gap between germline ends came to 18 bases. CDR1 is MDHEN and CDR2 is SYDVKM in the germline V gene. CDR3 length equals 15 residues. The CDR3 coding sequence is TGTGCCAGCAGTCCCGGGTTTCCTGGGGCTAATGAGCAGTTCTTC. The encoded protein is CASSPGFPGANEQFF. Full variable domain (rest looked up from reference TRBV28 and TRBJ2-1): DVKVTQSSRYLVKRTGEKVFLECVQDMDHENMFWYRQDPGLGLRLIYFSYDVKMKEKGDIPEGYSVSREKKERFSLILESASTNQTSMYLCASSPGFPGANEQFFGPGTRLTVL.

For this clonotype: Mismatch with germline at one junction end may stem from a read error. This rearrangement joins TRBV6-6 to TRBJ1-2; D is possibly TRBD1 (6 bases). The CDR3 consists of 16 residues. CDR1 and CDR2 (germline): MNHNY, SVGAGI (reference sequence). CDR3 DNA sequence: TGTGCCGGCAGTCCCCTTAGTAGGGGGTTGGACTATGGCTACACCTTC. Its protein product is CAGSPLSRGLDYGYTF.

The chain couples TRBV6-6 to TRBJ2-2, with 11 nucleotides matching TRBD1. Germline-derived CDR1 and CDR2 are MNHNY and SVGAGI (reference sequence). V was clipped by 6 bases and J by 3 bases; unmatched bases: 6. This CDR3 has 16 residues. The CDR3 spells CASSSGQGAYTGELFF. Written as DNA, the CDR3 is TGTGCCAGCAGCTCTGGACAGGGGGCATACACCGGGGAGCTGTTTTTT.

This clonotype was counted only a few times. The chain recombines TRBV4-3 with TRBJ2-3, with D tentatively TRBD1 (5 bases). The CDR3 consists of 15 residues. Trimming took off 0 bases at V and 1 base at J, with 8 bases between the two ends. Germline CDR1 and CDR2: LGHNA and YSLEER. CDR3 amino acids: CASSQDRQRTDTQYF. The CDR3 DNA follows: TGCGCCAGCAGCCAAGACAGACAGCGCACAGATACGCAGTATTTT.

J is TRBJ1-6 and V is TRBV27; 7 bases match TRBD1. This CDR3 is built from 16 residues. Trimming cost V 3 bases and J 7 bases; bases outside gene matches: 9. Germline assignment: CDR1 MNHEY and CDR2 SMNVEV (reference sequence). The chain's CDR3 is CASSLRLGQNNSPLHF. DNA of the CDR3: TGTGCCAGCAGTTTGAGGTTGGGACAGAACAATTCACCCCTCCACTTT.

Remarks on this clonotype: A junction end diverges from the germline sequence, so it may reflect a read error. The chain uses TRBV4-3 and TRBJ2-2, with D perhaps TRBD1 or TRBD2 (5 bases each). The CDR3 covers 16 residues. CDR1 LGHNA and CDR2 YSLEER come from the germline V gene. The CDR3 nucleotides are TGCGCCAGCAGCCAAGACGCAGGGAGAGGCACCGAGGAGCTGTTTTTT. Translation gives CASSQDAGRGTEELFF.

This clonotype was observed a few times. J is TRBJ2-5 and V is TRBV27, with 9 bases that match TRBD2. The CDR3 contains 15 residues. V lost 7 bases, J lost 5 bases, and 11 bases stayed unmatched. CDR1 and CDR2 from the germline V gene are MNHEY and SMNVEV (reference sequence). CDR3 bases: TGTGCCAGCAAGACCTTTAGCGGGGGCACGGAGACCCAGTACTTC. Translation gives CASKTFSGGTETQYF.

Only a few counts were recorded for this clonotype. The chain links TRBV7-8 to TRBJ2-3; D gene uncertain. Trimming shortened V by 6 bases and J by 0 bases, and 13 bases separated the two germline ends. Looked up from germline, CDR1 is SGHVS and CDR2 is FQNEAQ. CDR3 length: 15 amino acids. DNA for the CDR3: TGTGCCAGCAGGCCCAGAAGTGGGAGCACAGATACGCAGTATTTT. Its translation is CASRPRSGSTDTQYF.

This clonotype was detected a few times. V gene TRBV24-1 combines with J gene TRBJ2-1; 7 nucleotides match TRBD1. After removal of 3 bases from V and 0 bases from J, the junction contained 7 bases not matched to a gene. CDR3 length: 17 residues. Germline assignment: CDR1 KGHDR and CDR2 SFDVKD. As DNA, the CDR3 is TGTGCCACCAGTGATCCAAGACAGGGACGCTCCTACAATGAGCAGTTCTTC. It translates to CATSDPRQGRSYNEQFF.

The rearrangement uses TRBV29-1 and TRBJ2-7; TRBD1 matches 8 bases. The CDR3 has 13 amino acids. Germline V gene data show CDR1 as SQVTM and CDR2 as ANQGSEA. The junction had 9 bases not matched to a gene; V was cut back by 7 bases and J by 4 bases. CDR3 residues: CSALTTGGYEQYF. CDR3 DNA sequence: TGCAGCGCCCTGACAACAGGGGGATACGAGCAGTACTTC.

This chain uses TRBV20-1 with TRBJ2-1; D unresolved. Germline V gene data show CDR1 as DFQATT and CDR2 as SNEGSKA (reference sequence). The V end was cut by 0 bases, the J end by 9 bases, with 6 bases between. This CDR3 contains 11 residues. The CDR3 DNA reads as TGCAGTGCTAGAGATTATTTTGAGCAGTTCTTC. Protein sequence: CSARDYFEQFF.

The genes are TRBV7-9 and TRBJ2-1; D unclear. The CDR3 extends over 13 amino acids. The germline V gene encodes CDR1 SEHNR and CDR2 FQNEAQ (reference sequence). V was clipped by 1 base and J by 9 bases, with 10 bases between them. CDR3 loop: CASSLEGWAEQFF. CDR3 in DNA: TGTGCCAGCAGCTTAGAGGGATGGGCTGAGCAGTTCTTC.

This clonotype has only a few counts. The V and J genes are TRBV4-2 and TRBJ2-7; TRBD1 agrees at 7 bases. Per the germline V gene, CDR1 is LGHNA and CDR2 is YNFKEQ. Trimming took 4 bases from V and 6 from J; bases not matched to a gene: 9. The CDR3 spans 14 residues. CDR3 sequence: CASSPGTDSGEQYF. The CDR3 nucleotides read TGTGCCAGCAGCCCTGGGACAGATTCGGGCGAGCAGTACTTC.

The count of this clonotype is one. V is TRBV2 and J is TRBJ1-2; D gene ambiguous. This CDR3 has 12 amino acids. Germline assignment: CDR1 SNHLY and CDR2 FYNNEI. V lost 3 bases and J 8 bases, leaving 10 bases between the germline ends. This chain's CDR3 is CASSDGGNGYTF. The CDR3 DNA sequence: TGTGCCAGCAGTGATGGCGGAAACGGCTACACCTTC.